This TCR beta chain was captured by sequencing in a study of vaccination effects on CD4 cells after COVID-19. Before sequencing, viral peptide pools were used by the ViraFEST assay to expand antigen-specific CD4+ T cells. Upon completion of about eleven days in culture, CD4+ T cells were isolated. Documented for the person is a PCR-confirmed SARS-CoV-2 infection occurring between March and December 2020. Each person got two doses of an mRNA SARS-CoV-2 vaccine, BNT162b2 or mRNA-1273. Details on this clone: As yet, its antigen is unknown.

V lost 6 bases, J lost 7 bases, and 1 base stayed unmatched. The germline CDR1 and CDR2 sequences are MNHEY and SVGAGI. The CDR3 sequence is 13 residues long. Profiled with immunoSEQ multiplex PCR; TCRdb holds only in-frame clones, not every one. This table holds about 17,000 clones, under 85% found once. The sequence was obtained from a human donor who had a prior SARS-CoV-2 infection. The sequencing here drew on CD4+ T cells from PBMCs cultured with SARS-CoV-2 spike peptides, taken after COVID-19 vaccination. This rearrangement joins TRBV6-5 to TRBJ1-6; 9 positions match TRBD1. CDR3 loop: CASRGTGNSPLHF. The CDR3 DNA sequence: TGTGCCAGCAGAGGGACAGGGAATTCACCCCTCCACTTT.